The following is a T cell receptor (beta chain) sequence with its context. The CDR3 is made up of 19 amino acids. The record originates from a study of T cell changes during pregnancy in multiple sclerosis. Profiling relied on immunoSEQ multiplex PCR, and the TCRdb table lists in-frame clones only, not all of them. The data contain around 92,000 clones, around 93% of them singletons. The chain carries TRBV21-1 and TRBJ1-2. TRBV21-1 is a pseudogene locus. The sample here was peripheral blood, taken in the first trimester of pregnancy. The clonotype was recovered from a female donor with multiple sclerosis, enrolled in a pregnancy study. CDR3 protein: CASSARGTALWSPTYGYTF. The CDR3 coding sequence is TGTGCCAGCAGCGCCCGGGGGACGGCCCTATGGTCTCCCACCTATGGCTACACCTTC.